This T cell receptor (beta chain) was sequenced during a study of STAT5B mutations in CD4+ large granular lymphocyte leukemia. The data were produced by immunoSEQ multiplex PCR, yet TCRdb's version contains in-frame clones alone and is incomplete. This sample has over 35,000 clones, with roughly 81% found just once. CDR3 length equals 14 residues. Germline V lookup: CDR1 LNHDA, CDR2 SQIVND (reference sequence). Trimming took off 3 bases at V and 0 bases at J, with 8 bases between the two ends. The sequencing input was CD4+ T cells from blood buffy coats. The source is a human donor in good health. The chain is built from TRBV19 and TRBJ1-2, with unresolved D. This chain's CDR3 is CASSIVGTNYGYTF. The CDR3, as DNA: TGTGCCAGTAGTATTGTGGGGACTAACTATGGCTACACCTTC.